This is a list of T cell receptor beta chains from one sample in a study of CD4 T cells in relation to SARS-CoV-2 and coronaviruses. Here immunoSEQ multiplex PCR was the method, and the copy in TCRdb shows in-frame clones only, minus some. The data show about 26,000 clones, with about 76% seen just once and over 9.5% held by the top ten. These receptors have no identified antigens. Sequenced sample: CD4+ T cells from PBMCs, cultured in vitro. Every receptor here comes from a human donor in good health. The CDR3 runs from the conserved cysteine through the conserved F or W. The D gene is left open where the match is weak. Clone size is shown for a subset of rows, as once, few, many or a class of expanded clone.

D gene: .; V gene: TRBV19; clone size: .; J gene: TRBJ2-1; CDR3 DNA: TGTGCCAGTAGCCCCGGTCTAGCCCTAATTGAGCAGTTCTTC; CDR3 protein: CASSPGLALIEQFF
D gene: TRBD1; V gene: TRBV4-3; clone size: .; J gene: TRBJ1-6; CDR3 DNA: TGCGCCAGCAGCCCAGCAGGGGGCTATAATTCACCCCTCCACTTT; CDR3 protein: CASSPAGGYNSPLHF
D gene: .; V gene: TRBV6-5; clone size: few; J gene: TRBJ2-7; CDR3 DNA: TGTGCCAGTTCCTCGGACGGATACGAGCAGTACTTC; CDR3 protein: CASSSDGYEQYF
D gene: .; V gene: TRBV6-2/TRBV6-3; clone size: .; J gene: TRBJ2-4; CDR3 DNA: TGTGCCAGCACCCCCAGGGGGGACGGCAAAAACATTCAGTACTTC; CDR3 protein: CASTPRGDGKNIQYF
D gene: TRBD1; V gene: TRBV7-8; clone size: .; J gene: TRBJ1-2; CDR3 DNA: TGTGCCAGCAGCAGATATCGGACAGGAAGGGTCTATGGCTACACCTTC; CDR3 protein: CASSRYRTGRVYGYTF
D gene: .; V gene: TRBV11-2; clone size: .; J gene: TRBJ1-1; CDR3 DNA: TGTGCCAGCTCCAGGGTGAACACTGAAGCTTTCTTT; CDR3 protein: CASSRVNTEAFF
D gene: TRBD2; V gene: TRBV19; clone size: .; J gene: TRBJ2-1; CDR3 DNA: TGTGCCAGTAGTATAACTAGCGGGGCCTACAATGAGCAGTTCTTC; CDR3 protein: CASSITSGAYNEQFF
D gene: .; V gene: TRBV5-1; clone size: .; J gene: TRBJ2-5; CDR3 DNA: TGCGCCAGCAGCTATTTTTCGCGGGGCCTCCTAGAGACCCAGTACTTC; CDR3 protein: CASSYFSRGLLETQYF
D gene: TRBD1; V gene: TRBV29-1; clone size: .; J gene: TRBJ2-7; CDR3 DNA: TGCAGCGTTGGGCCGGGACAGGGGGCAAATGAGCAGTACTTC; CDR3 protein: CSVGPGQGANEQYF
D gene: .; V gene: TRBV4-2; clone size: .; J gene: TRBJ1-2; CDR3 DNA: TGTGCCAGCAGCTACAGCGACAGTATTGGCTATGGCTACACCTTC; CDR3 protein: CASSYSDSIGYGYTF
D gene: .; V gene: TRBV7-6; clone size: .; J gene: TRBJ2-7; CDR3 DNA: TGTGCCAGCAGCCCCCGGGACGTCACCTCCTACGAGCAGTACTTC; CDR3 protein: CASSPRDVTSYEQYF
D gene: TRBD2; V gene: TRBV18; clone size: .; J gene: TRBJ2-7; CDR3 DNA: TGTGCCAGCTCAGTTGCGGGGGAACGAAACTACGAGCAGTACTTC; CDR3 protein: CASSVAGERNYEQYF
D gene: .; V gene: TRBV6-6; clone size: .; J gene: TRBJ2-3; CDR3 DNA: TGTGCCAGCAGTTACTCGGGGCGGGGAAGCACAGATACGCAGTATTTT; CDR3 protein: CASSYSGRGSTDTQYF
D gene: .; V gene: TRBV7-2; clone size: .; J gene: TRBJ1-6; CDR3 DNA: TGTGCCAGCAGCTTATGGGGCTCTAATTCACCCCTCCACTTT; CDR3 protein: CASSLWGSNSPLHF
D gene: TRBD2; V gene: TRBV18; clone size: .; J gene: TRBJ2-7; CDR3 DNA: TGTGCCAGCTCTCGGGGGGGGCAGGGGACCTACGAGCAGTACTTC; CDR3 protein: CASSRGGQGTYEQYF
D gene: TRBD2; V gene: TRBV4-2; clone size: .; J gene: TRBJ2-1; CDR3 DNA: TGTGCCAGCAGCCCGGGGGTGCACTCGACTAGCGGGTACAATGAGCAGTTCTTC; CDR3 protein: CASSPGVHSTSGYNEQFF
D gene: .; V gene: TRBV6-5; clone size: few; J gene: TRBJ2-7; CDR3 DNA: TGTGCCAGCAGTTTACGGGGACTGGGCGAGCAGTACTTC; CDR3 protein: CASSLRGLGEQYF
D gene: .; V gene: TRBV3-1/TRBV3-2; clone size: .; J gene: TRBJ1-1; CDR3 DNA: TGTGCCAGCAGCCAAGATGGACAACGGGGGGGCCAAGCTTTCTTT; CDR3 protein: CASSQDGQRGGQAFF
D gene: .; V gene: TRBV6-5; clone size: few; J gene: TRBJ1-3; CDR3 DNA: TGTGCCACCACGGACAGCTCTGGAAACACCATATATTTT; CDR3 protein: CATTDSSGNTIYF
D gene: .; V gene: TRBV29-1; clone size: medium-sized; J gene: TRBJ2-3; CDR3 DNA: TGCAGCGTTTCCTTTGGGGGAACAGATACGCAGTATTTT; CDR3 protein: CSVSFGGTDTQYF
D gene: TRBD2; V gene: TRBV7-2; clone size: few; J gene: TRBJ2-1; CDR3 DNA: TGTGCCAGCAGCCCCCAAACTGGACTAGCGGGGGCCAGCGGGAATGAGCAGTTCTTC; CDR3 protein: CASSPQTGLAGASGNEQFF
D gene: .; V gene: TRBV29-1; clone size: .; J gene: TRBJ1-2; CDR3 DNA: TGCAGCGCGGACAGTCCAGGCGCTAACTATGGCTACACCTTC; CDR3 protein: CSADSPGANYGYTF
D gene: .; V gene: TRBV5-1; clone size: .; J gene: TRBJ2-5; CDR3 DNA: TGCGCCAGCAGCTTAGTAGAAGAGACCCAGTACTTC; CDR3 protein: CASSLVEETQYF
D gene: .; V gene: TRBV2; clone size: .; J gene: TRBJ2-7; CDR3 DNA: TGTGCCAGCAGTGAAGTAGGTCAGAGCTCCTACGAGCAGTACTTC; CDR3 protein: CASSEVGQSSYEQYF
D gene: .; V gene: TRBV6-5; clone size: .; J gene: TRBJ2-3; CDR3 DNA: TGTGCCAGCACGGTCCCAGCAACAGATACGCAGTATTTT; CDR3 protein: CASTVPATDTQYF
D gene: TRBD1; V gene: TRBV6-5; clone size: .; J gene: TRBJ1-5; CDR3 DNA: TGTGCCAGCATTCTCGGACAGGGGGCTGTTCAGCCCCAGCATTTT; CDR3 protein: CASILGQGAVQPQHF
D gene: TRBD1; V gene: TRBV2; clone size: .; J gene: TRBJ1-6; CDR3 DNA: TGTGCCAGCAGTCTGGACAGGGGATATAATTCACCCCTCCACTTT; CDR3 protein: CASSLDRGYNSPLHF
D gene: TRBD1; V gene: TRBV11-3; clone size: .; J gene: TRBJ2-2; CDR3 DNA: TGTGCCAGCAGCAAACCGACAGGGGGCGGCCTCGGGGAGCTGTTTTTT; CDR3 protein: CASSKPTGGGLGELFF
D gene: TRBD1; V gene: TRBV29-1; clone size: .; J gene: TRBJ2-7; CDR3 DNA: TGCAGCGACGTCAAGGGGGACAGGTGGGCCCTAGGGTACTTC; CDR3 protein: CSDVKGDRWALGYF
D gene: .; V gene: TRBV5-1; clone size: .; J gene: TRBJ2-3; CDR3 DNA: TGCGCCAGCAGCTTGGAGGCGGGCGGGACAGATACGCAGTATTTT; CDR3 protein: CASSLEAGGTDTQYF
D gene: TRBD1; V gene: TRBV18; clone size: .; J gene: TRBJ2-1; CDR3 DNA: TGTGCCAGCTCACCGGAGCCTTCGACAGGGTTTGGTCATGAGCAGTTCTTC; CDR3 protein: CASSPEPSTGFGHEQFF
D gene: .; V gene: TRBV6-2/TRBV6-3; clone size: .; J gene: TRBJ1-2; CDR3 DNA: TGTGCCAGCAGTTACTCGAGTACGGGTGGCTACACCTTC; CDR3 protein: CASSYSSTGGYTF
D gene: .; V gene: TRBV3-1/TRBV3-2; clone size: .; J gene: TRBJ2-4; CDR3 DNA: TGTGCCAGCAGCCCCCGGGACATCACCCAAACCCTAGCCAAAAACATTCAGTACTTC; CDR3 protein: CASSPRDITQTLAKNIQYF
D gene: TRBD1; V gene: TRBV2; clone size: .; J gene: TRBJ1-6; CDR3 DNA: TGTGCCAGCAGAACCGGACAGGGGGAGGGGTCACCCCTCCACTTT; CDR3 protein: CASRTGQGEGSPLHF
D gene: .; V gene: TRBV7-2; clone size: .; J gene: TRBJ2-5; CDR3 DNA: TGTGCCAGCAGCTTTTCGCAGCAAGAGACCCAGTACTTC; CDR3 protein: CASSFSQQETQYF
D gene: .; V gene: TRBV3-1/TRBV3-2; clone size: few; J gene: TRBJ1-6; CDR3 DNA: TGTGCCAGCAGCCAAGGTCCGGGTTCTCATTCACCCCTCCACTTT; CDR3 protein: CASSQGPGSHSPLHF
D gene: .; V gene: TRBV2; clone size: .; J gene: TRBJ1-6; CDR3 DNA: TGTGCCAGCAGTGAAGTTAGGAATTCACCCCTCCACTTT; CDR3 protein: CASSEVRNSPLHF
D gene: TRBD1; V gene: TRBV19; clone size: few; J gene: TRBJ2-7; CDR3 DNA: TGTGCCAGTAGTGCCCCCGGGACAGGGAGTCTCCACGAGCAGTACTTC; CDR3 protein: CASSAPGTGSLHEQYF
D gene: TRBD1; V gene: TRBV25-1; clone size: .; J gene: TRBJ1-2; CDR3 DNA: TGTGCCAGCAGTGAATTAGGGGTAGGGGGCGGTGGCTACACCTTC; CDR3 protein: CASSELGVGGGGYTF
D gene: .; V gene: TRBV3-1/TRBV3-2; clone size: .; J gene: TRBJ2-2; CDR3 DNA: TGTGCCAGCAGCCAAGGAGGGGTGGGGAACACCGGGGAGCTGTTTTTT; CDR3 protein: CASSQGGVGNTGELFF
D gene: TRBD1; V gene: TRBV7-3; clone size: .; J gene: TRBJ1-2; CDR3 DNA: TGTGCCAGCAGCCCCCACGACAGGGGAGATGGCTACACCTTC; CDR3 protein: CASSPHDRGDGYTF
D gene: TRBD1; V gene: TRBV28; clone size: .; J gene: TRBJ1-5; CDR3 DNA: TGTGCCAGCTTTCCGGGACAGGGAACGGGGCAGCCCCAGCATTTT; CDR3 protein: CASFPGQGTGQPQHF
D gene: .; V gene: TRBV5-1; clone size: medium-sized; J gene: TRBJ1-1; CDR3 DNA: TGCGCCAGCAGCTTGTTGGCAACGAACACTGAAGCTTTCTTT; CDR3 protein: CASSLLATNTEAFF
D gene: .; V gene: TRBV19; clone size: .; J gene: TRBJ2-1; CDR3 DNA: TGTGCCAGTAGTATAAACAGGGAGTTAAATGAGCAGTTCTTC; CDR3 protein: CASSINRELNEQFF
D gene: .; V gene: TRBV5-1; clone size: .; J gene: TRBJ1-6; CDR3 DNA: TGCGCCAGCAGCCCCCGGGACGACAATTCACCCCTCCACTTT; CDR3 protein: CASSPRDDNSPLHF
D gene: .; V gene: TRBV7-2; clone size: .; J gene: TRBJ2-7; CDR3 DNA: TGTGCCAGCAGCTTAGATGCGACTAGCTCCTACGAGCAGTACTTC; CDR3 protein: CASSLDATSSYEQYF
D gene: .; V gene: TRBV4-2; clone size: .; J gene: TRBJ2-7; CDR3 DNA: TGTGCCAGCAGCTCGGACAGCTCCTACGAGCAGTACTTC; CDR3 protein: CASSSDSSYEQYF
D gene: .; V gene: TRBV20-1; clone size: .; J gene: TRBJ2-5; CDR3 DNA: TGCAGTGCCACCTCACAAGAGACCCAGTACTTC; CDR3 protein: CSATSQETQYF
D gene: .; V gene: TRBV9; clone size: few; J gene: TRBJ1-5; CDR3 DNA: TGTGCCAGCAGCACCCGCTTCGATCAGCCCCAGCATTTT; CDR3 protein: CASSTRFDQPQHF
D gene: .; V gene: TRBV28; clone size: .; J gene: TRBJ1-1; CDR3 DNA: TGTGCCAGCAGTCCCCTATCGACGGGGAACACTGAAGCTTTCTTT; CDR3 protein: CASSPLSTGNTEAFF
D gene: .; V gene: TRBV11-2; clone size: .; J gene: TRBJ1-2; CDR3 DNA: TGTGCCAGCAGCTTAGCGGGATCGGCCCTCTATGGCTACACCTTC; CDR3 protein: CASSLAGSALYGYTF
D gene: TRBD1; V gene: TRBV19; clone size: .; J gene: TRBJ1-2; CDR3 DNA: TGTGCCAGTAGTGAACAGGGGCAGGCGTCAGGGGGCTACACCTTC; CDR3 protein: CASSEQGQASGGYTF
D gene: .; V gene: TRBV4-1; clone size: .; J gene: TRBJ2-2; CDR3 DNA: TGCGCCAGCAGCCATGACCGGTACAGCGGGGAGCTGTTTTTT; CDR3 protein: CASSHDRYSGELFF
D gene: TRBD2; V gene: TRBV10-1; clone size: .; J gene: TRBJ2-1; CDR3 DNA: TGCGCCAGCAGTCGGGAGGGCGGGGGGAGTTACAATGAGCAGTTCTTC; CDR3 protein: CASSREGGGSYNEQFF
D gene: .; V gene: TRBV27; clone size: .; J gene: TRBJ2-6; CDR3 DNA: TGTGCCAGCAGTTTATCCTTGGTACTCGGCTCTGGGGCCAACGTCCTGACTTTC; CDR3 protein: CASSLSLVLGSGANVLTF
D gene: .; V gene: TRBV7-9; clone size: .; J gene: TRBJ2-2; CDR3 DNA: TGTGCCAGCAGATTCAGGGACCTTGGAACCGGGGAGCTGTTTTTT; CDR3 protein: CASRFRDLGTGELFF
D gene: .; V gene: TRBV4-3; clone size: .; J gene: TRBJ2-1; CDR3 DNA: TGCGCCAGCAGCCAAGATGGACGCCGGGATGAGCAGTTCTTC; CDR3 protein: CASSQDGRRDEQFF
D gene: .; V gene: TRBV24-1; clone size: .; J gene: TRBJ2-5; CDR3 DNA: TGTGCCACCAGTGGTCTCGAGGACGGTGAGACCCAGTACTTC; CDR3 protein: CATSGLEDGETQYF
D gene: .; V gene: TRBV19; clone size: .; J gene: TRBJ2-1; CDR3 DNA: TGTGCCAGTAGTATAAATCTTAGTTGGGAGCAGTTCTTC; CDR3 protein: CASSINLSWEQFF
D gene: TRBD2; V gene: TRBV27; clone size: few; J gene: TRBJ2-1; CDR3 DNA: TGTGCCAGCTCACGCCCCGGGACTAGTCACAATGAGCAGTTCTTC; CDR3 protein: CASSRPGTSHNEQFF